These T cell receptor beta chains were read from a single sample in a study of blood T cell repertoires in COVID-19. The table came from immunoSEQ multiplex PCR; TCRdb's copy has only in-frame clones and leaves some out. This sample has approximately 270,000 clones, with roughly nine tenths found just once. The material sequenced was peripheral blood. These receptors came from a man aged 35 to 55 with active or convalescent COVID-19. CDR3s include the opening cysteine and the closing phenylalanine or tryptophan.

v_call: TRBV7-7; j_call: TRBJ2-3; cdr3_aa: CASSLKVGSHTDTQYF
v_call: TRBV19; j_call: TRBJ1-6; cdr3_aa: CASSNGQRDSPLHF
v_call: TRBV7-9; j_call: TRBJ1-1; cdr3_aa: CASSSGVGPNTEAFF
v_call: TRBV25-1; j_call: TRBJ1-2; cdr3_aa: CASSELGGARGYTF
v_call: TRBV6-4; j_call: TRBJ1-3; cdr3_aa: CASPGTGDISISGNTIYF
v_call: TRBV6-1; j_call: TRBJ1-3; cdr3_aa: CASSELVGGYSGNTIYF
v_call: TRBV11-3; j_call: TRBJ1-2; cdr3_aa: CASSVDRGRGYTF
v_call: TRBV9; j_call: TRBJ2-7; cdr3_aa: CASSDWTAYEQYF
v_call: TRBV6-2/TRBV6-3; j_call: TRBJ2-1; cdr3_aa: CASSYSRGSSYNEQFF
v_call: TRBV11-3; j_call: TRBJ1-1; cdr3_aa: CASSPGQGNEAFF
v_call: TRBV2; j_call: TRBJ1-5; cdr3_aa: CASSGRRGRNQPQHF
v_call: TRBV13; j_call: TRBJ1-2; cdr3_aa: CASSPDSDGYTF
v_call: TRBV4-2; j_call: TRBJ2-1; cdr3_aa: CASSQEGARNEQFF
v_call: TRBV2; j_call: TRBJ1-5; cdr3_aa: CASSDLVRSNQPQHF
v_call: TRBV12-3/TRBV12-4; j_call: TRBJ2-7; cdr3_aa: CASERGGTYEQYF
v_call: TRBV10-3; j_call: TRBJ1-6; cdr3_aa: CAFPPLYNSPLHF
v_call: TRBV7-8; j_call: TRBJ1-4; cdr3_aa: CASSLVGPDTEKLFF
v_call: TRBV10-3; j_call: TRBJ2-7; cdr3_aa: CAISVAAGNYEQYF
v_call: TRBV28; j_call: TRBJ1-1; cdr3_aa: CASKRSLNTEAFF
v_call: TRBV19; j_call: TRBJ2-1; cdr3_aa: CASSIGRGRYNEQFF